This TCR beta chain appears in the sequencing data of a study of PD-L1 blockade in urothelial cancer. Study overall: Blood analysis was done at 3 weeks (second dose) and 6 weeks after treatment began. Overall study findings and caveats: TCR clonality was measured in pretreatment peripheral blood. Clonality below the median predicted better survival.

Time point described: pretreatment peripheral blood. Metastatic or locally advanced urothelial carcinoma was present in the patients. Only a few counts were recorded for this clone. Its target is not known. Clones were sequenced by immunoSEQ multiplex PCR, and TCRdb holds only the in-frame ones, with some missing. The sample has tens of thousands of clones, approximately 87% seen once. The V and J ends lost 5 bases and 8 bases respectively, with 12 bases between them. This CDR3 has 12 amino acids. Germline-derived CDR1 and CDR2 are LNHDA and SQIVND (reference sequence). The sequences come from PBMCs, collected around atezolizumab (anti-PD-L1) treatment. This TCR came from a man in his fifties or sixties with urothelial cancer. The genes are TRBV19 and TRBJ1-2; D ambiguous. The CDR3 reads CASSPSRRGYTF. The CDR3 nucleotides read TGTGCCAGTAGTCCCTCACGGCGGGGCTACACCTTC.